The table lists the clone carrying this TCR beta chain with a count of one. Its cognate antigen is unknown. This sample stems from a study of shared clonotypes between healthy human individuals. Broader study findings: Sorted-subset sequencing was shown by rarefaction to be incomplete despite large depth. Four donors shared approximately 5% of their naive CD4 clonotypes. Non-shared clonotypes were found to have lower generation probabilities than the clonotypes that were shared by all four of the sorted-subset donors.

Data came from immunoSEQ multiplex PCR; TCRdb stores just in-frame clones and leaves some out. The sample carries 1.5 million to 1.9 million clones, 95% to 99% recorded once. Naive CD4+ cells were CD45RA-selected; the remaining cells were memory. The CDR3 length is 16 residues. V lost 0 bases to trimming and J lost 4 bases, with 13 bases between them. CDR1 and CDR2 from the germline V gene are SGDLS and YYNGEE. This receptor was identified in a man aged 30-40 years in good health. The chain carries TRBV9 and TRBJ2-2; TRBD2 might be the D (5 bases). Sequences were obtained from naive CD4+ T cells sorted from blood. Subset defined: CD45RA+ positively selected. The CDR3 loop reads CASSVVPDRGTGELFF. The CDR3 nucleotides are TGTGCCAGCAGCGTAGTCCCAGACCGGGGCACCGGGGAGCTGTTTTTT.